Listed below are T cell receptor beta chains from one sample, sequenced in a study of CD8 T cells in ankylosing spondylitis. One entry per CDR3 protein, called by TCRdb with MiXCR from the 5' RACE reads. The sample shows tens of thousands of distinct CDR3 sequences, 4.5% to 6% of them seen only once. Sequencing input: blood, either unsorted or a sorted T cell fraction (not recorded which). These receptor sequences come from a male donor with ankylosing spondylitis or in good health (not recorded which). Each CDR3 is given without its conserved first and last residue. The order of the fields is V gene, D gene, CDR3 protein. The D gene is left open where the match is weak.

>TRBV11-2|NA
ASSLEGYAVSSSSYNEQF
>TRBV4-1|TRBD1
ASSQTPGTGALGEQF
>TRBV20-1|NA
SAPRGRTLYGYT
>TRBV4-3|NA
ASSQELNTEAF
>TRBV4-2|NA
ASGPTNPYEQY
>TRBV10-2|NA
ASLCRDSYEQY
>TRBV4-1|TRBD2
ASSPLTSGGVSKETQY
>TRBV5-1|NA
ASSLDRGEETQY
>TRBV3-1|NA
ASTFKQGIGELF
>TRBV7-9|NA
ASSTGRGSSNQPQH
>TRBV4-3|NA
ASSPGDGGVPQEAQY
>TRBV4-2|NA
ASSQRRSSYEQY
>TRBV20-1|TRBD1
SASGTGGYEQY
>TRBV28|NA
ASDPPGLNQPQH
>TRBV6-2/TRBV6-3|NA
ASSYRSQNQPQH
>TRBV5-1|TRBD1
ASSLGQGAEAF
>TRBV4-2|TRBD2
ASSQDGLAGGEQF
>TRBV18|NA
ASSPPIGTWELF
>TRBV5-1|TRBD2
ASRRRLAGEADTQY
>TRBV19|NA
ASRSQGIEKLF
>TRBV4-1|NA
ASRSRQASEQF
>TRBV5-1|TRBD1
ASSPTGTAYTEAF
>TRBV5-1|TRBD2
ASSFGGGPYEQY
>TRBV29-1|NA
SVSTFETEAF
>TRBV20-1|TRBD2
SATPGLVAQDEQF
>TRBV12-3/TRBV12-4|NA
ASSLVGGELF
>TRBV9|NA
ASSAGPALTEAF
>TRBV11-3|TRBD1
ASSRNTGTGDTGELF
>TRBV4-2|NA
ASSPYGTTGEQY
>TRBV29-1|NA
SVGLTRDTGELF
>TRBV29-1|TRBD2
SVGGGRGSSYNEQF
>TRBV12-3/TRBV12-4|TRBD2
ASSLSAGGDYTGELF
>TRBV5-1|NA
ASSPQGPNEPQH
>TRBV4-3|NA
ASSQRGGNTIY
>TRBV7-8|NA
ASSLDSMVTQY
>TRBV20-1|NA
SARDSRRSTYEQY
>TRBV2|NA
ASSPSWAANYGYT
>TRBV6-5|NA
ASSYSSRALYEQY
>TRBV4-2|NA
ASSQVNRRATDTQY
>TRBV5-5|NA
ASSRPGRTYEQY
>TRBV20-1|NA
SAGGTNSYNEQF
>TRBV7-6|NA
ASSPAEAATQY
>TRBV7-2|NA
ASSPRSIEAF
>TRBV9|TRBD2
ASSSGLAGGPHTDTQY
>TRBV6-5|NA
ASRRGAGSGYT
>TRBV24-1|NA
ATSEPTRTYGYT
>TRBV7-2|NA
ASSVGGVPEQY
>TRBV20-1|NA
SASPYTDTQY
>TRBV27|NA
ASSLTRHEQY
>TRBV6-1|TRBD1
ASSRTGLSNQPQH
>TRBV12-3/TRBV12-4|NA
TISALRVGASSYNEQF
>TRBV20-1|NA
SGRKSPSYGYT
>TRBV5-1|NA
ASSLARTTSAETQY
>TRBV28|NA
ASSVLAGNQPQH
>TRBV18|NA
ASSPGTNSYEQY
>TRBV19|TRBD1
ASSITTGGDEQF
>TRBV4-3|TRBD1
ASSHLDRGLDEQF
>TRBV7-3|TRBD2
ASSITSGSTDTQY
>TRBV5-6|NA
ASSFWIRRSNQPQH
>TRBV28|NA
ASSSPGLYEQY